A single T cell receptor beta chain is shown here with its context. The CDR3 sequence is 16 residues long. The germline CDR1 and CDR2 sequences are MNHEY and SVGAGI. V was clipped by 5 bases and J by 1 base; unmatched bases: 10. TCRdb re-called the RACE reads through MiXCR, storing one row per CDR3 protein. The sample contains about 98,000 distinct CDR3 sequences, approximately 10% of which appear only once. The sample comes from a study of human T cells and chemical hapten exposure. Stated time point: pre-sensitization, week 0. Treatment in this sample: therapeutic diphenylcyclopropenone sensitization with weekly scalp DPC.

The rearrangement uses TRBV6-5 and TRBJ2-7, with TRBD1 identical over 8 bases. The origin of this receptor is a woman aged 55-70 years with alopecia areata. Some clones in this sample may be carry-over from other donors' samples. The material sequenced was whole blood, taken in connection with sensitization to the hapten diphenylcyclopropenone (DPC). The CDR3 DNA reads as TGTGCCAGCAGTAGTGGACAGGGCGAGGAATCCTACGAGCAGTACTTC. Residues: CASSSGQGEESYEQYF.